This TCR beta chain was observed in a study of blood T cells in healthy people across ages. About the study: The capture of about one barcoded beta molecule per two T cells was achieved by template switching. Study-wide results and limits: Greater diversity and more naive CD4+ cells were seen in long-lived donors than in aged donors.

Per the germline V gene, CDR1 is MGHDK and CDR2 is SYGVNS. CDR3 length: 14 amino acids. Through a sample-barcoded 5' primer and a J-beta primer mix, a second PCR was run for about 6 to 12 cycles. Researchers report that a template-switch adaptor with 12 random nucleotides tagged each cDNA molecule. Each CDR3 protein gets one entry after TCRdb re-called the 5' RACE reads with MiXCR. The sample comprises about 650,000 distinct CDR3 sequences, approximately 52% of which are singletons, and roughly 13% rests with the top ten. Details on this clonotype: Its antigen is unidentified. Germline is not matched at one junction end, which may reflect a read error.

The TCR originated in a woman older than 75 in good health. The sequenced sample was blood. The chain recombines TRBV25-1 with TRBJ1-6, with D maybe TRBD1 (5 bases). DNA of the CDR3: TGTGCCAGCAGTGATTGGCCGCGGGGGTCACCCCCCCACTTT. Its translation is CASSDWPRGSPPHF.